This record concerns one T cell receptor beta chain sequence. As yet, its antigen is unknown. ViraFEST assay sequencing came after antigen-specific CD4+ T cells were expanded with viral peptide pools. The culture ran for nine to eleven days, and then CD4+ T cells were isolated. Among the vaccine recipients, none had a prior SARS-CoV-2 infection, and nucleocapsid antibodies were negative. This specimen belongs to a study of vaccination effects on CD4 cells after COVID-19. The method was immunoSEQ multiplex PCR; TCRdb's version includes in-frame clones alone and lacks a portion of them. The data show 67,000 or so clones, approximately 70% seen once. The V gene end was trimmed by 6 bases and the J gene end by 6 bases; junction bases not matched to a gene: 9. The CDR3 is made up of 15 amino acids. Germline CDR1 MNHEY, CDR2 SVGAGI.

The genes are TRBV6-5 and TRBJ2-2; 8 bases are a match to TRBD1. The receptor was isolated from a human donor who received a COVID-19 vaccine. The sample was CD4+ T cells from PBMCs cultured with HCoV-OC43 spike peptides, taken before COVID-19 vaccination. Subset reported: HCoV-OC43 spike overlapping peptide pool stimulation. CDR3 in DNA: TGTGCCAGCAGGCGGAACAGGGGGTCGGCCGGGGAGCTGTTTTTT. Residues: CASRRNRGSAGELFF.